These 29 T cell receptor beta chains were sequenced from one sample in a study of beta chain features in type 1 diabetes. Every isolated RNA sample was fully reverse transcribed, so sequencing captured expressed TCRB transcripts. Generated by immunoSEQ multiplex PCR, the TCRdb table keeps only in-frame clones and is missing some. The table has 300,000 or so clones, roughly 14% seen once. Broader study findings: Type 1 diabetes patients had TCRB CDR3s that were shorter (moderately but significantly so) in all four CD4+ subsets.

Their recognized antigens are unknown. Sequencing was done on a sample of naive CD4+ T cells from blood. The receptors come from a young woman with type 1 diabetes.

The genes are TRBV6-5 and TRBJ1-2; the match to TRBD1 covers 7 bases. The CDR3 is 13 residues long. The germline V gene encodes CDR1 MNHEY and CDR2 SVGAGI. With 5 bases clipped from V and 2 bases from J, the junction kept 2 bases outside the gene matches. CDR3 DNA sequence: TGTGCCAGCAGTCCGGACAGGAACTATGGCTACACCTTC. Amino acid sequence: CASSPDRNYGYTF.

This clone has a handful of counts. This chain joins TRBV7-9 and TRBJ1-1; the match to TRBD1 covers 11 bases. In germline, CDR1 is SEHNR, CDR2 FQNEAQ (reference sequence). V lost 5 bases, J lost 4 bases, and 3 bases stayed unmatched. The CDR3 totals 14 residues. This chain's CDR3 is CASSLGQGATEAFF. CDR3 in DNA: TGTGCCAGCAGCCTCGGACAGGGGGCCACTGAAGCTTTCTTT.

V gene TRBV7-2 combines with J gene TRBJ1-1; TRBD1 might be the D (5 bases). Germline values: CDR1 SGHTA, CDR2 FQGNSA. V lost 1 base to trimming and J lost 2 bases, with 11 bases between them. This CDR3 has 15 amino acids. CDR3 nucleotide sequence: TGTGCCAGCAGCTTAGGACAGTTTCCAAACACTGAAGCTTTCTTT. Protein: CASSLGQFPNTEAFF.

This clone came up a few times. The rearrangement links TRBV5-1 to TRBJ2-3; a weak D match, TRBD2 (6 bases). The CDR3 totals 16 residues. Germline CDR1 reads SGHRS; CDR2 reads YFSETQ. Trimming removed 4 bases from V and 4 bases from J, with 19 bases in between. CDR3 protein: CASSRGGQGWADTQYF. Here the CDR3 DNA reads TGCGCCAGCAGCCGTGGAGGGCAGGGTTGGGCAGATACGCAGTATTTT.

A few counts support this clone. The CDR3 DNA sequence: TGTGCCAGCAGTCCACACTACGAGCAGTACTTC. It yields the protein CASSPHYEQYF. The chain couples TRBV28 to TRBJ2-7; D call uncertain. The V end was cut by 5 bases, the J end by 3 bases, with 5 bases between. From germline, CDR1 is MDHEN and CDR2 SYDVKM. The CDR3 contains 11 residues.

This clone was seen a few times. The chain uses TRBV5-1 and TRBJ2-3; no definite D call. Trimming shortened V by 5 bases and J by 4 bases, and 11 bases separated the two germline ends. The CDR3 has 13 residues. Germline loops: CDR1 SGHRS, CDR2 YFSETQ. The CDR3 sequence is CASSRERSDTQYF. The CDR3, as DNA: TGCGCCAGCAGTAGAGAGCGTTCAGATACGCAGTATTTT.

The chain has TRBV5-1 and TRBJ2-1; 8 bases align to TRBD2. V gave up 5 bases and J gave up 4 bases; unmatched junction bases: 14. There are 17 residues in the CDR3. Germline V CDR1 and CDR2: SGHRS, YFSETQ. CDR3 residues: CASRQDVGIAGYNEQFF. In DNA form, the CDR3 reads TGCGCCAGCAGACAGGACGTAGGAATAGCGGGATACAATGAGCAGTTCTTC.

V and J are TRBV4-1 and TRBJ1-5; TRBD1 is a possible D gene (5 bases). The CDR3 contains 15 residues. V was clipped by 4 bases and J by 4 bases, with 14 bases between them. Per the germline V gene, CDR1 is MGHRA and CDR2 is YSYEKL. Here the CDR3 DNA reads TGCGCCAGCAGCCCGCAACTAGGGACTAATCAGCCCCAGCATTTT. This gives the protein CASSPQLGTNQPQHF.

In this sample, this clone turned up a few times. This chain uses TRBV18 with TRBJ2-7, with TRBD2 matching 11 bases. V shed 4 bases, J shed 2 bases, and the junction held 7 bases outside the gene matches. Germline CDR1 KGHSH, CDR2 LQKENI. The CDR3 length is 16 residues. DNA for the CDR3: TGTGCCAGCTCACAAACCGGGACTAGCGGTCCCTACGAGCAGTACTTC. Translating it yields CASSQTGTSGPYEQYF.

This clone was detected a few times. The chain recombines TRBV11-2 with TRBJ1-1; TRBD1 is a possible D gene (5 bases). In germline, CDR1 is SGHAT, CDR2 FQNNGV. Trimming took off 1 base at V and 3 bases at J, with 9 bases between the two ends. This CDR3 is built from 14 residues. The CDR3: CASSLAGGDTEAFF. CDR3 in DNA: TGTGCCAGCAGCTTAGCGGGGGGGGACACTGAAGCTTTCTTT. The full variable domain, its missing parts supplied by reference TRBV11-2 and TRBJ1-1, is EAGVAQSPRYKIIEKRQSVAFWCNPISGHATLYWYQQILGQGPKLLIQFQNNGVVDDSQLPKDRFSAERLKGVDSTLKIQPAKLEDSAVYLCASSLAGGDTEAFFGQGTRLTVV.

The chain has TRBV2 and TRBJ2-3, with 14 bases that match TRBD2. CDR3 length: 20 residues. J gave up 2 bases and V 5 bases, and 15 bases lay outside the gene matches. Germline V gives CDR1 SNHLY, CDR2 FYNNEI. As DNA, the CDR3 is TGTGCCAGCAGTACACCAGGGACTAGCGGGAGCCCGGCCTACACAGATACGCAGTATTTT. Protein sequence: CASSTPGTSGSPAYTDTQYF.

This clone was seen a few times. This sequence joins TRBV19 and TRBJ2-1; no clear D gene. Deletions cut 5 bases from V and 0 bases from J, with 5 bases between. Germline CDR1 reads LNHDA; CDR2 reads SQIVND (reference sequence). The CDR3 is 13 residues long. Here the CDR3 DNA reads TGTGCCAGTAGTCCGTACTCCTACAATGAGCAGTTCTTC. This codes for CASSPYSYNEQFF.

The CDR3 loop reads CASSLLAYNEQFF. For the CDR3, the DNA is TGTGCCAGCAGCTTATTAGCCTACAATGAGCAGTTCTTC. The chain couples TRBV7-2 to TRBJ2-1; D not resolved. This CDR3 is 13 amino acids long. The germline V gene has CDR1 SGHTA and CDR2 FQGNSA. The V and J ends lost 2 bases and 2 bases respectively, with 4 bases between them.

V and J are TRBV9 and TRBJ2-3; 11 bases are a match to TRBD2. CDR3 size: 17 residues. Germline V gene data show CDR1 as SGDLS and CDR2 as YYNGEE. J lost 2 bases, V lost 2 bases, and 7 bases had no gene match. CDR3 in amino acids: CASSVLAGGSSTDTQYF. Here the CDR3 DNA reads TGTGCCAGCAGCGTGCTAGCGGGAGGAAGTTCCACAGATACGCAGTATTTT.

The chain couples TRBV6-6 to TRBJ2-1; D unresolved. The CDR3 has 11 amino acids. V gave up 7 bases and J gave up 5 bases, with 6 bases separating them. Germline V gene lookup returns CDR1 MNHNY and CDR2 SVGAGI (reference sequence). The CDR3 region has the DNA TGTGCCAGCAAACTAAACAATGAGCAGTTCTTC. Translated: CASKLNNEQFF.

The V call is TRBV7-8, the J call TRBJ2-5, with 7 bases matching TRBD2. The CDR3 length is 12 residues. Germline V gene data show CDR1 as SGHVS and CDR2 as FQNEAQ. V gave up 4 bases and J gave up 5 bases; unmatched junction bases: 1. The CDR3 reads CASSSGGETQYF. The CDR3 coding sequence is TGTGCCAGCAGCTCCGGGGGGGAGACCCAGTACTTC.

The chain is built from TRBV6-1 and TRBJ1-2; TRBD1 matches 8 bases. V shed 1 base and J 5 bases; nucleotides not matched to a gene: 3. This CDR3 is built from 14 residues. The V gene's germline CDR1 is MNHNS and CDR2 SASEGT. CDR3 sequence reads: CASSEGDRWYGYTF. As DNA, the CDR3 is TGTGCCAGCAGTGAAGGGGACAGGTGGTATGGCTACACCTTC.

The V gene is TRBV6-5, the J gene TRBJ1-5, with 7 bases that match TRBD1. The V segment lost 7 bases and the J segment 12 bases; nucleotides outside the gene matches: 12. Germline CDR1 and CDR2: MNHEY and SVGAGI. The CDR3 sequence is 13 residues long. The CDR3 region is CASNTGTEGIQHF. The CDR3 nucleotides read TGTGCCAGCAATACCGGGACAGAGGGCATCCAGCATTTT.

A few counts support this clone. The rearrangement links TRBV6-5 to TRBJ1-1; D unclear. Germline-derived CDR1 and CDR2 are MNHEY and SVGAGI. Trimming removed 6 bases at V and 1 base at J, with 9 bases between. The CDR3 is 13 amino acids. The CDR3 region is CASRRLRNTEAFF. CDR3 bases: TGTGCCAGCAGGAGGCTACGGAACACTGAAGCTTTCTTT.

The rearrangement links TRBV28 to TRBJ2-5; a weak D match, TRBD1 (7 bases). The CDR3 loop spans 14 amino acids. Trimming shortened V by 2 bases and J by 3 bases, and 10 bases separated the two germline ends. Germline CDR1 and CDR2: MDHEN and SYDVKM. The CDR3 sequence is CASSLPRGEETQYF. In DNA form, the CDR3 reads TGTGCCAGCAGTTTACCCAGGGGGGAAGAGACCCAGTACTTC.

The CDR3 bases are TGTGCCAGTAGTAGTGACAGGGGGTCCTACAATGAGCAGTTCTTC. It specifies CASSSDRGSYNEQFF. The V and J genes are TRBV19 and TRBJ2-1; TRBD1 matches 9 bases. The CDR3 spans 15 residues. Germline CDR1 and CDR2: LNHDA and SQIVND (reference sequence). V trimming: 4 bases; J trimming: 1 base; junction bases outside the gene matches: 2.

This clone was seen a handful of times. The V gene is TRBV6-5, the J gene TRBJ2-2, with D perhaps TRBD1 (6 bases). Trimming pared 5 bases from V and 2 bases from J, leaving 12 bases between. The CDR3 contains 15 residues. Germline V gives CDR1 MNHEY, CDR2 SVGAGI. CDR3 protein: CASSLGHLNTGELFF. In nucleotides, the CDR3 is TGTGCCAGCAGTCTGGGACACCTTAACACCGGGGAGCTGTTTTTT.

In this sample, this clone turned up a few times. CDR3 loop: CASSDSNEKLFF. CDR3 nucleotides: TGTGCCAGCAGTGACTCTAATGAAAAACTGTTTTTT. The rearrangement joins TRBV2 to TRBJ1-4; D is uncertain. V was clipped by 3 bases and J by 3 bases, with 2 bases between them. The germline CDR1 and CDR2 sequences are SNHLY and FYNNEI. The CDR3 length is 12 residues.

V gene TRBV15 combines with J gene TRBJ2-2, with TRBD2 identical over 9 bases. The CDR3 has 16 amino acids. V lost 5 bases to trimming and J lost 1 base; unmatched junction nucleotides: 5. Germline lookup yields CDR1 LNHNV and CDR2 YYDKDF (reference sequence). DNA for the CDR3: TGTGCCACCAGCCGGGGACTAGCCGAGAACACCGGGGAGCTGTTTTTT. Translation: CATSRGLAENTGELFF.

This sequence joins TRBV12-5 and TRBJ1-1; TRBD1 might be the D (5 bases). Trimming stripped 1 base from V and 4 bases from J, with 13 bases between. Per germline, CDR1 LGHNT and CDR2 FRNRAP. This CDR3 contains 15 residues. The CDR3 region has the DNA TGTGCTAGTGGTTTGGGGGAGGGAAGGGGCACTGAAGCTTTCTTT. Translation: CASGLGEGRGTEAFF.

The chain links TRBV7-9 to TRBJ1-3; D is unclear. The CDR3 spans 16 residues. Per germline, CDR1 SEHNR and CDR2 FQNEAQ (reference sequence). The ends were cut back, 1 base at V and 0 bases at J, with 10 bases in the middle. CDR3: CASSLVTVISGNTIYF. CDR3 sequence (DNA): TGTGCCAGCAGCTTAGTCACGGTAATCTCTGGAAACACCATATATTTT.

CDR3 in amino acids: CASSFAQENQPQHF. The CDR3 DNA follows: TGTGCCAGCAGTTTTGCACAGGAAAATCAGCCCCAGCATTTT. The genes are TRBV6-6 and TRBJ1-5, with D tentatively TRBD1 (5 bases). The germline V gene encodes CDR1 MNHNY and CDR2 SVGAGI (reference sequence). V was cut by 4 bases and J by 4 bases, with 11 bases left in between. CDR3 size: 14 residues.

DNA of the CDR3: TGTGCCAGCTCACCACCGGTCCGGGAGAACACTGAAGCTTTCTTT. Translation: CASSPPVRENTEAFF. The rearrangement links TRBV18 to TRBJ1-1; D gene ambiguous. Germline V gives CDR1 KGHSH, CDR2 LQKENI. V was pared by 0 bases and J by 1 base, with 9 bases between. This CDR3 region has 15 residues.

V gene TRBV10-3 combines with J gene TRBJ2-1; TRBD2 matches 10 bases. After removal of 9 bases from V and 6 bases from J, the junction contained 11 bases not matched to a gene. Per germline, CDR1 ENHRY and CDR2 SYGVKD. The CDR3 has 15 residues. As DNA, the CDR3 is TGTGCCATGGCTTCGGGACTAGCGACGTTCAATGAGCAGTTCTTC. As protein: CAMASGLATFNEQFF.